This T cell receptor (beta chain) was profiled in a study of Graves' ophthalmopathy and Graves' hyperthyroidism. Overall study findings and caveats: With around 70% sensitivity and around 79% specificity, the model predicted ophthalmopathy progression.

A duration under 3 months, NOSPECS ≥4, CAS ≥3 and moderate-to-severe activity characterized the donors with ophthalmopathy. Orbital computed tomography, together with clinical symptoms, serum thyroxine, TRAb and thyroid ultrasound, was used for diagnosis. The PBMC fraction was derived from roughly 10 ml of fresh peripheral blood. Amplified TCR beta CDR3 regions were obtained using RNA transcripts as template. HTBI primers were used in a first-round RT-PCR, which preceded a second-round multiplex PCR. TCRdb analysed the multiplex PCR reads with MiXCR anew, one entry per CDR3 protein. The data contain 450,000 or so distinct CDR3 sequences, about an eighth of them singletons. This clonotype appeared many times. Its specificity is not known. The TCR comes from a woman under 40 with Graves' ophthalmopathy. The specimen was blood.

CDR3 DNA: TGTGCCAGCAGCGCGGAGTACAGAGAGACCCAGTACTTC. It codes for CASSAEYRETQYF. The chain joins TRBV2 to TRBJ2-5, with D unclear. CDR1 and CDR2 (germline): SNHLY, FYNNEI. Trimming left V 6 bases short and J 4 bases short, with 12 bases between. This CDR3 comprises 13 residues.